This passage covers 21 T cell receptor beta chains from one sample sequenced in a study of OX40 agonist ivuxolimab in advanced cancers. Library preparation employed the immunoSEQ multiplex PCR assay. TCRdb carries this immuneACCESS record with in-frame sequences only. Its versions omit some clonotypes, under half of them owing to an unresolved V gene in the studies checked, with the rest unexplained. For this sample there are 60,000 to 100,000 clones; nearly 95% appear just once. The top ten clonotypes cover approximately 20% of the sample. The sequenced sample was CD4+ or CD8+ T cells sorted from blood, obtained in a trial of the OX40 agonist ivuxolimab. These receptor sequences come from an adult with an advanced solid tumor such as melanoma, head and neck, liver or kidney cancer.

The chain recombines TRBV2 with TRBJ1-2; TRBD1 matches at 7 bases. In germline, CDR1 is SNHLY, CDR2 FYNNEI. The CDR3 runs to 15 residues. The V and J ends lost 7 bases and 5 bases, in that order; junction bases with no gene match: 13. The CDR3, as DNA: TGTGCCAGCACGAGAACAGGGGCCGGCTTATATGGCTACACCTTC. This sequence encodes CASTRTGAGLYGYTF.

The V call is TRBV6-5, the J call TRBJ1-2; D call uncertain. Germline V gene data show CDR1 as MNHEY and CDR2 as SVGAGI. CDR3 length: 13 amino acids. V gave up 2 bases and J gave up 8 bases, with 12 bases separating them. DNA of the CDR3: TGTGCCAGCAGTTACGGATATCTCGGGGGCTACACCTTC. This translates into CASSYGYLGGYTF.

This CDR3 reads CANIMNVEAFF. CDR3 DNA sequence: TGTGCCAACATCATGAACGTGGAAGCTTTCTTT. The rearrangement joins TRBV7-2 to TRBJ1-1; D is unresolved. The germline V gene encodes CDR1 SGHTA and CDR2 FQGNSA. CDR3 length: 11 residues. V lost 10 bases to trimming and J lost 8 bases, with 14 bases between them.

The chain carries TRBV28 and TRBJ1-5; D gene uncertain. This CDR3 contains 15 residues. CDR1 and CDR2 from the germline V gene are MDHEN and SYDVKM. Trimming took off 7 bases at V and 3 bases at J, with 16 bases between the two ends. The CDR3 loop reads CASTTTAAFNQPQHF. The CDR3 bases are TGTGCCAGCACAACAACGGCAGCCTTCAATCAGCCCCAGCATTTT.

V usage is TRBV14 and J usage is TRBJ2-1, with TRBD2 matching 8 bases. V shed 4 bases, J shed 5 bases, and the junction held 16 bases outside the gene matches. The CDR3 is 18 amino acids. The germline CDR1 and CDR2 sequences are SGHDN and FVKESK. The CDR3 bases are TGTGCCAGCAGCCCCCCGTCGAGCGGGAGTAGCTTCCACAATGAGCAGTTCTTC. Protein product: CASSPPSSGSSFHNEQFF.

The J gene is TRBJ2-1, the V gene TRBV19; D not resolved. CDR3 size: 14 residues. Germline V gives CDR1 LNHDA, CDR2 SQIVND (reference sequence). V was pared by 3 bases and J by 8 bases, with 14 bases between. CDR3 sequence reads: CASSMSPGSDEQFF. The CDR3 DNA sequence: TGTGCCAGTAGTATGAGTCCAGGTAGTGATGAGCAGTTCTTC.

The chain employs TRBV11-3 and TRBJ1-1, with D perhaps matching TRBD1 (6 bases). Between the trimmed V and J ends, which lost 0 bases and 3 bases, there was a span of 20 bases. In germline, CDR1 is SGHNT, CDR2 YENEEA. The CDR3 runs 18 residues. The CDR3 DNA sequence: TGTGCCAGCAGCTTAGATCGGATCGGGACAACGTTGGACACTGAAGCTTTCTTT. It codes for CASSLDRIGTTLDTEAFF.

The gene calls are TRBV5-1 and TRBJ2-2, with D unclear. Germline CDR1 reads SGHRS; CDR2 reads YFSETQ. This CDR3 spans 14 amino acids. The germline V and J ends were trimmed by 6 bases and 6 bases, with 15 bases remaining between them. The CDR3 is CASKESSTAGELFF. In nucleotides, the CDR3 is TGCGCCAGCAAGGAGTCGTCCACGGCCGGGGAGCTGTTTTTT.

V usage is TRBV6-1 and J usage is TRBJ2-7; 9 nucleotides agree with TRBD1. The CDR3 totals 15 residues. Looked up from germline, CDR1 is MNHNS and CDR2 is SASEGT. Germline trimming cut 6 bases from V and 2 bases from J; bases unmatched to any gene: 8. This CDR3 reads CASRGPGQGPYEQYF. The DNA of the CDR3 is TGTGCCAGCAGGGGACCGGGACAGGGCCCCTACGAGCAGTACTTC.

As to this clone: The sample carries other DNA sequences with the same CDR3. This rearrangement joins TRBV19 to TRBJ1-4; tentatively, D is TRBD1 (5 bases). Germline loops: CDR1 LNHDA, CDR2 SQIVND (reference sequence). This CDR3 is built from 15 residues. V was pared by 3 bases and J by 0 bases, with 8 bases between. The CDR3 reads CASSMGTATNEKLFF. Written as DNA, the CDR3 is TGTGCCAGTAGTATGGGGACGGCAACTAATGAAAAACTGTTTTTT.

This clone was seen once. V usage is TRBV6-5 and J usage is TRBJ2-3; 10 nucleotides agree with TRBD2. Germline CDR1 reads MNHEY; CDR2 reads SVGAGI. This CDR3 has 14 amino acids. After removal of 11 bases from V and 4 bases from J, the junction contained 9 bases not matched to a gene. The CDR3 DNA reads TGTGCCTCTCAGGGGCTAGCGGGGGCAGATACGCAGTATTTT. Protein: CASQGLAGADTQYF.

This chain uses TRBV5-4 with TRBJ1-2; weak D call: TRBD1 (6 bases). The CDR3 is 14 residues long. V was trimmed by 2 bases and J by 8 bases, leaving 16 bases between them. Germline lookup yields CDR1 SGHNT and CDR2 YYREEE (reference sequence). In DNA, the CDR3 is TGTGCCAGCAGCTTCTCCTCAGGGGCTGAAGGCTACACCTTC. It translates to CASSFSSGAEGYTF.

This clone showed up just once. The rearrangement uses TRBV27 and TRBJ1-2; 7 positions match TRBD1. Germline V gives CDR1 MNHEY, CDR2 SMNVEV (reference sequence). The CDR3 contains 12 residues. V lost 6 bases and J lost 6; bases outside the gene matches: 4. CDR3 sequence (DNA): TGTGCCAGCAGCCAACAGGGGAATGGCTACACCTTC. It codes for CASSQQGNGYTF.

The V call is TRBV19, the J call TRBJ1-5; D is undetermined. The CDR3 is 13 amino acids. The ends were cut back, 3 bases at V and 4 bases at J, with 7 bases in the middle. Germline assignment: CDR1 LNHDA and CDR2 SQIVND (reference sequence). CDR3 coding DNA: TGTGCCAGTAGTATCCGGCAGAATCAGCCCCAGCATTTT. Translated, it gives CASSIRQNQPQHF.

DNA of the CDR3: TGTGCCAGCAGTTACTTTGGGGGGCCCTCCTACAATGAGCAGTTCTTC. This codes for CASSYFGGPSYNEQFF. This chain joins TRBV6-5 and TRBJ2-1; the D gene could be TRBD1 or TRBD2 (6 bases each). CDR1 MNHEY and CDR2 SVGAGI come from the germline V gene. CDR3 length equals 16 residues. The V and J ends lost 1 base and 0 bases respectively, with 10 bases between them.

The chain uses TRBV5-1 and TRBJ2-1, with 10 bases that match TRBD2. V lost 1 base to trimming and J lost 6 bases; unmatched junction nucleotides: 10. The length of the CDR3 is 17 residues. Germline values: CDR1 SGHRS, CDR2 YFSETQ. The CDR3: CASSLFPSAGGANEQFF. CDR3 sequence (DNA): TGCGCCAGCAGCTTGTTCCCCTCAGCGGGAGGGGCCAATGAGCAGTTCTTC. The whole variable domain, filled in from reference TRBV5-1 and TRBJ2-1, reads KAGVTQTPRYLIKTRGQQVTLSCSPISGHRSVSWYQQTPGQGLQFLFEYFSETQRNKGNFPGRFSGRQFSNSRSEMNVSTLELGDSALYLCASSLFPSAGGANEQFFGPGTRLTVL.

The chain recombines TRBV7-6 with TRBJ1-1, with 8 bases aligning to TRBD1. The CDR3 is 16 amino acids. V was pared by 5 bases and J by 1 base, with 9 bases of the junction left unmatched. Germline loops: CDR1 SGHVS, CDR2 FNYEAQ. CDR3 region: CASSPRQGPANTEAFF. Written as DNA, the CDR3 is TGTGCCAGCAGCCCTCGACAGGGGCCCGCGAACACTGAAGCTTTCTTT.

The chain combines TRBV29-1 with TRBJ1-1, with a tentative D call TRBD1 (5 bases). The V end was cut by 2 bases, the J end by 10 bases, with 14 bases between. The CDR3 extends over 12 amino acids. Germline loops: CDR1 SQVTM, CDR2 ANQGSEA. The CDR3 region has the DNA TGCAGCGTTGAAAGGGGTGGTCTTGGAGCTTTCTTT. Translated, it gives CSVERGGLGAFF.

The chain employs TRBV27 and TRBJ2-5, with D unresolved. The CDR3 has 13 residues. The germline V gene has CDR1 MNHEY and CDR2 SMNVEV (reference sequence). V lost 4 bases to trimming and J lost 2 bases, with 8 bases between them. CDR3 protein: CASSSGPQETQYF. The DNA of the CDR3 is TGTGCCAGCAGTTCCGGACCACAAGAGACCCAGTACTTC.

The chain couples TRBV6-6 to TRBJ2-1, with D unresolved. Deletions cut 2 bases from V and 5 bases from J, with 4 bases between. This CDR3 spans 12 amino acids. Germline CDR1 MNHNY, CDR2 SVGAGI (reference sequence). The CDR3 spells CASSYGDNEQFF. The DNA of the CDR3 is TGTGCCAGCAGTTACGGGGACAATGAGCAGTTCTTC.

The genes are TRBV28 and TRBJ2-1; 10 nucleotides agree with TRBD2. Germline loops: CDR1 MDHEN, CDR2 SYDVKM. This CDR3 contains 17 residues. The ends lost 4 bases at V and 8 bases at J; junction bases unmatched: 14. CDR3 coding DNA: TGTGCCAGCAGTTCCCCGGTAGCGGGGGGCCCTTGGGATGAGCAGTTCTTC. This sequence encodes CASSSPVAGGPWDEQFF.